Listed below are T cell receptor beta chains from one sample, sequenced in a study of cytomegalovirus exposure and HLA in healthy donors. The data were produced by immunoSEQ multiplex PCR, yet TCRdb's version contains in-frame clones alone and is incomplete. The sample shows 160,000 or so clones, around 78% of them seen only once. Sequences were obtained from PBMCs. These receptors all come from a man in his forties in good health and CMV-seronegative. Both conserved end residues are part of each CDR3. A D gene is named only where the DNA matches it firmly. The size of a clone is reported for some rows only, either as once, few or many, or as a class for expanded clones.

clone_size: NA
d_call: NA
v_call: TRBV5-1
j_call: TRBJ1-1
cdr3_nt: TGCGCCAGCAGCTTTACAGACCCGGGGGGGGCTTTCTTT
cdr3_aa: CASSFTDPGGAFF

clone_size: NA
d_call: TRBD1
v_call: TRBV9
j_call: TRBJ2-2
cdr3_nt: TGTGCCAGCAGCGTTCCCCGGGACAGGGGAAGCACCGGGGAGCTGTTTTTT
cdr3_aa: CASSVPRDRGSTGELFF

clone_size: NA
d_call: NA
v_call: TRBV19
j_call: TRBJ2-5
cdr3_nt: TGTGCCAGTAGTAGTACAGCCCAAGAGACCCAGTACTTC
cdr3_aa: CASSSTAQETQYF

clone_size: NA
d_call: TRBD2
v_call: TRBV2
j_call: TRBJ2-3
cdr3_nt: TGTGCCAGCAGTTCTGGACTAGCGGGAGAAGATACGCAGTATTTT
cdr3_aa: CASSSGLAGEDTQYF

clone_size: NA
d_call: TRBD1
v_call: TRBV27
j_call: TRBJ1-1
cdr3_nt: TGTGCCAGCAGTCCGACCGGACAGGGTGGCGACACTGAAGCTTTCTTT
cdr3_aa: CASSPTGQGGDTEAFF

clone_size: once
d_call: NA
v_call: TRBV19
j_call: TRBJ2-3
cdr3_nt: TGTGCCAGTAGTACACAGGCAACAGATACGCAGTATTTT
cdr3_aa: CASSTQATDTQYF

clone_size: few
d_call: NA
v_call: TRBV9
j_call: TRBJ1-4
cdr3_nt: TGTGCCAGCAGCGCCGACGGGTGGGGCGAAAAACTGTTTTTT
cdr3_aa: CASSADGWGEKLFF

clone_size: few
d_call: NA
v_call: TRBV6-5
j_call: TRBJ2-5
cdr3_nt: TGTGCCAGCAGTTACTCGAGGAGCCAAGAGACCCAGTACTTC
cdr3_aa: CASSYSRSQETQYF

clone_size: NA
d_call: TRBD2
v_call: TRBV7-3
j_call: TRBJ2-1
cdr3_nt: TGTGCCAGCAGCCCCATACCGACTAGCGGGGAGCAGTTCTTC
cdr3_aa: CASSPIPTSGEQFF

clone_size: NA
d_call: TRBD1
v_call: TRBV25-1
j_call: TRBJ2-5
cdr3_nt: TGTGCCAGCAGTAACCGACAGGGGAGGACGGAGACCCAGTACTTC
cdr3_aa: CASSNRQGRTETQYF

clone_size: NA
d_call: NA
v_call: TRBV7-8
j_call: TRBJ1-2
cdr3_nt: TGTGCCAGCAGCTTAGGGACTGATTTCGGGCGTGGCTACACCTTC
cdr3_aa: CASSLGTDFGRGYTF

clone_size: NA
d_call: TRBD1
v_call: TRBV5-5
j_call: TRBJ2-3
cdr3_nt: TGTGCCAGCAGCTTGGAAGTCAGGGGGTGGTCAGATACGCAGTATTTT
cdr3_aa: CASSLEVRGWSDTQYF

clone_size: NA
d_call: NA
v_call: TRBV21-1
j_call: TRBJ2-5
cdr3_nt: TGTGCGGACAGGCCCCAAGAGACCCAGTACTTC
cdr3_aa: CADRPQETQYF

clone_size: NA
d_call: NA
v_call: TRBV23-1
j_call: TRBJ1-3
cdr3_nt: TGCGCCAGCAGTCCACAAGGGGCAACTGGAAACACCATATATTTT
cdr3_aa: CASSPQGATGNTIYF

clone_size: few
d_call: TRBD2
v_call: TRBV19
j_call: TRBJ2-3
cdr3_nt: TGTGCCAGTAGTACCCCTAGGCGGGAGGGGAGCACAGATACGCAGTATTTT
cdr3_aa: CASSTPRREGSTDTQYF

clone_size: NA
d_call: TRBD1
v_call: TRBV6-5
j_call: TRBJ1-2
cdr3_nt: TGTGCCAGCTTTACAGGGGGGGGCCAAGCCTATGGCTACACCTTC
cdr3_aa: CASFTGGGQAYGYTF

clone_size: NA
d_call: TRBD1
v_call: TRBV7-2
j_call: TRBJ1-2
cdr3_nt: TGTGCCAGCAGCACCCGGACAGGGCAGAACTATGGCTACACCTTC
cdr3_aa: CASSTRTGQNYGYTF

clone_size: NA
d_call: NA
v_call: TRBV9
j_call: TRBJ1-3
cdr3_nt: TGTGCCAGCAGCGTAGGAGGGGGTCAAACTGGAAACACCATATATTTT
cdr3_aa: CASSVGGGQTGNTIYF

clone_size: NA
d_call: NA
v_call: TRBV9
j_call: TRBJ1-3
cdr3_nt: TGTGCCAGCAGCGCCACCTGGGGGGGGGCTGGAAACACCATATATTTT
cdr3_aa: CASSATWGGAGNTIYF

clone_size: NA
d_call: TRBD1
v_call: TRBV7-2
j_call: TRBJ1-4
cdr3_nt: TGTGCCAGCAGCCCAAATATCCGGACAGGGAGGGGGACTAATGAAAAACTGTTTTTT
cdr3_aa: CASSPNIRTGRGTNEKLFF

clone_size: NA
d_call: TRBD1
v_call: TRBV5-5
j_call: TRBJ1-2
cdr3_nt: TGTGCCAGCAGCAGCAGGGGGTGGGATGGCTACACCTTC
cdr3_aa: CASSSRGWDGYTF

clone_size: NA
d_call: NA
v_call: TRBV7-2
j_call: TRBJ1-5
cdr3_nt: TGTGCCAGCAGCACGGATACCGGGGGGCCCCAGCATTTT
cdr3_aa: CASSTDTGGPQHF

clone_size: once
d_call: TRBD1
v_call: TRBV7-9
j_call: TRBJ1-2
cdr3_nt: TGTGCCAGCAGCTTTCGACAGGGGACGGATGGCTACACCTTC
cdr3_aa: CASSFRQGTDGYTF

clone_size: NA
d_call: TRBD1
v_call: TRBV18
j_call: TRBJ2-1
cdr3_nt: TGTGCCAGCTCAACCAGGGACAGGAATTACAATGAGCAGTTCTTC
cdr3_aa: CASSTRDRNYNEQFF

clone_size: NA
d_call: NA
v_call: TRBV5-1
j_call: TRBJ2-6
cdr3_nt: TGCGCCAGCAGCTTGGGGCAGGGTAGACACTCTGGGGCCAACGGCCTGACTTTC
cdr3_aa: CASSLGQGRHSGANGLTF

clone_size: few
d_call: NA
v_call: TRBV30
j_call: TRBJ1-2
cdr3_nt: TGTGCCTGGAGTCCCGGACTGGACTATGGCTACACCTTC
cdr3_aa: CAWSPGLDYGYTF

clone_size: NA
d_call: TRBD2
v_call: TRBV29-1
j_call: TRBJ2-3
cdr3_nt: TGCAGCGCCGTCGCAGCGGGACCTAGCACAGATACGCAGTATTTT
cdr3_aa: CSAVAAGPSTDTQYF

clone_size: NA
d_call: NA
v_call: TRBV29-1
j_call: TRBJ2-6
cdr3_nt: TGCAGCGTTGGAGGGGACAGGGCCAACGTCCTGACTTTC
cdr3_aa: CSVGGDRANVLTF

clone_size: NA
d_call: TRBD2
v_call: TRBV5-6
j_call: TRBJ2-1
cdr3_nt: TGTGCCAGCAGCTTAATTCTAGCGGGAGTCCATGAGCAGTTCTTC
cdr3_aa: CASSLILAGVHEQFF

clone_size: NA
d_call: NA
v_call: TRBV9
j_call: TRBJ1-1
cdr3_nt: TGTGCCAGCAGCGAAGCTCCTACAGTGAACACTGAAGCTTTCTTT
cdr3_aa: CASSEAPTVNTEAFF

clone_size: NA
d_call: NA
v_call: TRBV2
j_call: TRBJ1-3
cdr3_nt: TGTGCCAGCAGTGAAGCCTGGGCCCTAATCATGAACACCATATATTTT
cdr3_aa: CASSEAWALIMNTIYF

clone_size: NA
d_call: NA
v_call: TRBV7-8
j_call: TRBJ2-5
cdr3_nt: TGTGCCAGCAGCAACTACAGGGAAAGGGGAGGGAAAGAGACCCAGTACTTC
cdr3_aa: CASSNYRERGGKETQYF

clone_size: few
d_call: TRBD2
v_call: TRBV12-5
j_call: TRBJ2-1
cdr3_nt: TGTGCTAGTGGTTTGGTACCACTAGCGGACTCCTACAATGAGCAGTTCTTC
cdr3_aa: CASGLVPLADSYNEQFF

clone_size: NA
d_call: NA
v_call: TRBV5-5
j_call: TRBJ1-3
cdr3_nt: TGTGCCAGCAGCTTGAATAGCCTGGGAGAAGTCTCTGGAAACACCATATATTTT
cdr3_aa: CASSLNSLGEVSGNTIYF

clone_size: NA
d_call: NA
v_call: TRBV9
j_call: TRBJ2-3
cdr3_nt: TGTGCCAGCAGCGTAGGGAACAGGTTTTTTACAGATACGCAGTATTTT
cdr3_aa: CASSVGNRFFTDTQYF

clone_size: NA
d_call: NA
v_call: TRBV7-2
j_call: TRBJ1-2
cdr3_nt: TGTGCCAGCAGCTTAGACAGCAACTATGGCTACACCTTC
cdr3_aa: CASSLDSNYGYTF

clone_size: NA
d_call: TRBD2
v_call: TRBV28
j_call: TRBJ2-7
cdr3_nt: TGTGCCAGCAGTTTAGGGGGAGGGAAAATCGACGAGCAGTACTTC
cdr3_aa: CASSLGGGKIDEQYF

clone_size: NA
d_call: TRBD1
v_call: TRBV28
j_call: TRBJ1-5
cdr3_nt: TGTGCCAGCAGTACAACAGGGGATGGGCAGCCCCAGCATTTT
cdr3_aa: CASSTTGDGQPQHF

clone_size: few
d_call: NA
v_call: TRBV27
j_call: TRBJ2-1
cdr3_nt: TGTGCCAGCCGGTTGTTTTCTAGCACCGATGAGCAGTTCTTC
cdr3_aa: CASRLFSSTDEQFF

clone_size: NA
d_call: TRBD1
v_call: TRBV29-1
j_call: TRBJ2-3
cdr3_nt: TGCAGCGTAGGACAGGGAGGCACAGATACGCAGTATTTT
cdr3_aa: CSVGQGGTDTQYF

clone_size: NA
d_call: TRBD2
v_call: TRBV9
j_call: TRBJ2-6
cdr3_nt: TGTGCCAGCAATAGCGGGGGATTTTCTGGGGCCAACGGCCTGACTTTC
cdr3_aa: CASNSGGFSGANGLTF

clone_size: NA
d_call: NA
v_call: TRBV4-1
j_call: TRBJ1-1
cdr3_nt: TGCGCCAGCAGCCAAGGGTATCGGACTAACACTGAAGCTTTCTTT
cdr3_aa: CASSQGYRTNTEAFF

clone_size: NA
d_call: NA
v_call: TRBV7-9
j_call: TRBJ1-5
cdr3_nt: TGTGCCAGCAGCTTAGTTGGTACAGATAATCAGCCCCAGCATTTT
cdr3_aa: CASSLVGTDNQPQHF

clone_size: NA
d_call: NA
v_call: TRBV19
j_call: TRBJ2-6
cdr3_nt: TGTGCCAGTAGTATTATCACATCTTCTGGGGCCAACGTCCTGACTTTC
cdr3_aa: CASSIITSSGANVLTF

clone_size: NA
d_call: NA
v_call: TRBV5-1
j_call: TRBJ1-2
cdr3_nt: TGCGCCAGCAGCCCGGGAGAGACGGAAAACTATGGCTACACCTTC
cdr3_aa: CASSPGETENYGYTF

clone_size: once
d_call: TRBD1
v_call: TRBV29-1
j_call: TRBJ2-1
cdr3_nt: TGCAGCGTTCTTCATGGACAGGGGTGGTACAATGAGCAGTTCTTC
cdr3_aa: CSVLHGQGWYNEQFF

clone_size: NA
d_call: NA
v_call: TRBV7-9
j_call: TRBJ2-7
cdr3_nt: TGTTCCAGCAGCCCTCTATACGAGCAGTACTTC
cdr3_aa: CSSSPLYEQYF

clone_size: NA
d_call: NA
v_call: TRBV28
j_call: TRBJ1-4
cdr3_nt: TGTGCCAGCAGTTTTTGGGGGGGAAATGGATTAAATGAAAAACTGTTTTTT
cdr3_aa: CASSFWGGNGLNEKLFF

clone_size: NA
d_call: TRBD2
v_call: TRBV2
j_call: TRBJ2-3
cdr3_nt: TGTGCCAGCAAGCTAGCGGGAGGGCCGTTCGCAGATACGCAGTATTTT
cdr3_aa: CASKLAGGPFADTQYF

clone_size: once
d_call: TRBD2
v_call: TRBV6-1
j_call: TRBJ2-5
cdr3_nt: TGTGCCAGCAGGTCGGGACTAGCGGGAGAGGAGACCCAGTACTTC
cdr3_aa: CASRSGLAGEETQYF

clone_size: NA
d_call: NA
v_call: TRBV11-2
j_call: TRBJ1-1
cdr3_nt: TGTGCCAGCAGCCCGACATCGAACACTGAAGCTTTCTTT
cdr3_aa: CASSPTSNTEAFF